The 18 T cell receptor beta chains below come from one sample, sequenced in a study of patients and donors after allogeneic stem cell transplantation. A single record per CDR3 protein comes from TCRdb applying MiXCR to the RT-PCR reads. Here the sample spans about 72,000 distinct CDR3 sequences, around 27% being singletons. Sequenced: blood, either unsorted or a sorted T cell fraction (not recorded which). Receptors originate from a human donor who was either an allogeneic HSCT recipient or a stem cell or donor lymphocyte infusion donor (not recorded which). It is not recorded whose cells these are; they may come from a transplant donor.

This chain joins TRBV7-9 and TRBJ2-1; the match to TRBD2 covers 7 bases. V lost 5 bases to trimming and J lost 8 bases; unmatched junction nucleotides: 12. CDR3 size: 15 residues. Germline CDR1 and CDR2: SEHNR and FQNEAQ (reference sequence). CDR3 in DNA: TGTGCCAGCAGCAAGCGGACTAGTACAGTCCATGAGCAGTTCTTC. Translated: CASSKRTSTVHEQFF. Full variable domain (remainder filled in from reference TRBV7-9 and TRBJ2-1): DTGVSQNPRHKITKRGQNVTFRCDPISEHNRLYWYRQTLGQGPEFLTYFQNEAQLEKSRLLSDRFSAERPKGSFSTLEIQRTEQGDSAMYLCASSKRTSTVHEQFFGPGTRLTVL.

This clonotype was counted a few times. The rearrangement links TRBV7-9 to TRBJ1-5, with 7 bases fitting TRBD1. Trimming at V came to 4 bases and at J to 4 bases, leaving 7 bases not matched to a gene. CDR3 length equals 15 residues. The germline V gene encodes CDR1 SEHNR and CDR2 FQNEAQ (reference sequence). The CDR3 sequence: CASSSDRDPNQPQHF. CDR3 nucleotides: TGTGCCAGCAGCTCCGACAGGGATCCGAATCAGCCCCAGCATTTT.

The gene calls are TRBV15 and TRBJ1-5; no clear D gene. Per the germline V gene, CDR1 is LNHNV and CDR2 is YYDKDF (reference sequence). Trimming took 11 bases from V and 4 from J, leaving 15 bases between them. This CDR3 is 13 amino acids long. CDR3 nucleotide sequence: TGTGCCTCGTCCCCCACAGAGAATCAGCCCCAGCATTTT. It is translated as CASSPTENQPQHF.

This chain links TRBV20-1 with TRBJ2-7; TRBD1 matches 8 bases. The germline gives CDR1 DFQATT, CDR2 SNEGSKA (reference sequence). V lost 5 bases, J lost 2 bases, and 11 bases stayed unmatched. The CDR3 runs 15 residues. CDR3 residues: CSACPGRDRTYEQYF. In DNA, the CDR3 is TGCAGTGCTTGCCCCGGCCGGGACAGGACCTACGAGCAGTACTTC.

The rearrangement uses TRBV20-1 and TRBJ1-2; D gene uncertain. Germline V gives CDR1 DFQATT, CDR2 SNEGSKA (reference sequence). The V end was cut by 6 bases, the J end by 2 bases, with 10 bases between. This CDR3 has 12 amino acids. The chain's CDR3 is CSAAGNNYGYTF. CDR3 sequence (DNA): TGCAGTGCAGCCGGGAACAACTATGGCTACACCTTC.

This clonotype was seen a few times. The gene calls are TRBV9 and TRBJ2-7; maybe TRBD1 (5 bases). V was clipped by 0 bases and J by 6 bases, with 10 bases between them. There are 13 residues in the CDR3. Germline CDR1 is SGDLS and CDR2 is YYNGEE. CDR3 DNA: TGTGCCAGCAGCGTAGTTTCAGGGTCCGAGCAGTACTTC. Residues: CASSVVSGSEQYF.

This chain links TRBV12-3 or TRBV12-4 with TRBJ2-3, with D perhaps TRBD2 (5 bases). Between the trimmed V and J ends, which lost 6 bases and 11 bases, there was a span of 15 bases. There are 12 residues in the CDR3. The CDR3 loop is CASSPAGGRQYF. CDR3 bases: TGTGCCAGCAGCCCGGCGGGTGGCAGGCAGTATTTT.

This clonotype is medium-sized within its sample. V usage is TRBV7-6 and J usage is TRBJ1-4; a possible D gene is TRBD1 (5 bases). This CDR3 spans 16 amino acids. Germline CDR1 and CDR2: SGHVS and FNYEAQ. With 0 bases removed from V and 5 bases from J, the gap between germline ends came to 13 bases. The DNA of the CDR3 is TGTGCCAGCAGCTTAGCGTCACAGGCTCGAAATGAAAAACTGTTTTTT. Protein: CASSLASQARNEKLFF.

This clonotype was observed once. The genes are TRBV12-3 or TRBV12-4 and TRBJ2-5; D gene unclear. This CDR3 region has 17 residues. V shed 7 bases and J shed 2 bases, with 23 bases lying between them. DNA for the CDR3: TGTGCCAGCACCTTTAAGGTGGGATGGAGCCTTCAAGAGACCCAGTACTTC. As protein: CASTFKVGWSLQETQYF.

This chain uses TRBV20-1 with TRBJ1-2; D might be TRBD1 (6 bases). Trimming shortened V by 6 bases and J by 4 bases, and 15 bases separated the two germline ends. The CDR3 runs 13 residues. Germline CDR1 reads DFQATT; CDR2 reads SNEGSKA (reference sequence). The DNA for the CDR3 is TGCAGTGCGCGGACAGTTGACTCCTATGGCTACACCTTC. Translating it yields CSARTVDSYGYTF.

Comment on this clonotype: The junction does not match germline at one end; this may be a read error. The chain combines TRBV6-5 with TRBJ2-5; D ambiguous. CDR1 is MNHEY and CDR2 is SVGAGI in the germline V gene. CDR3 size: 14 residues. The CDR3 sequence: CASSYSWTEEIQYF. The CDR3 DNA is TGTGCCAGCAGTTACTCTTGGACGGAAGAGATCCAGTACTTC.

This chain links TRBV19 with TRBJ2-3, with 7 bases identical to TRBD2. CDR1 and CDR2 from the germline V gene are LNHDA and SQIVND (reference sequence). The trim removed 3 bases at V and 3 bases at J, leaving 9 bases unmatched. The CDR3 contains 16 residues. The CDR3 DNA is TGTGCCAGTAGTATGGTGAGCGGGGCGGGGACAGATACGCAGTATTTT. This gives the protein CASSMVSGAGTDTQYF.

This clonotype was seen a few times. V is TRBV6-5 and J is TRBJ1-3; D gene unclear. Germline loops: CDR1 MNHEY, CDR2 SVGAGI. The CDR3 length is 16 residues. Between the trimmed V and J ends, which lost 0 bases and 0 bases, there was a span of 9 bases. The CDR3 region is CASSYSGTSSGNTIYF. Here the CDR3 DNA reads TGTGCCAGCAGTTACTCGGGCACGAGCTCTGGAAACACCATATATTTT.

V usage is TRBV7-9 and J usage is TRBJ1-2; the D gene is possibly TRBD1 (6 bases). CDR1 SEHNR and CDR2 FQNEAQ come from the germline V gene (reference sequence). The V and J ends lost 7 bases and 5 bases respectively, with 26 bases between them. This CDR3 contains 17 residues. The CDR3 reads CASTLAYNRVTLYGYTF. DNA for the CDR3: TGTGCCAGCACCCTCGCTTATAACAGGGTTACTCTTTATGGCTACACCTTC.

V usage is TRBV6-2 or TRBV6-3 and J usage is TRBJ2-1; D not certain. Germline CDR1 is MNHEY and CDR2 is SVGEGT. The CDR3 length is 12 residues. The ends were cut back, 5 bases at V and 10 bases at J, with 12 bases in the middle. Here the CDR3 reads CASSRPGREQFF. CDR3 sequence (DNA): TGTGCCAGCAGTCGACCTGGTAGGGAGCAGTTCTTC.

The rearrangement links TRBV2 to TRBJ2-5; D possibly corresponds to TRBD1 (6 bases). Germline CDR1 SNHLY, CDR2 FYNNEI. The CDR3 runs 13 residues. V lost 6 bases, J lost 2 bases, and 10 bases lay in between. The CDR3 nucleotides read TGTGCCAGCAGCCCAGGACAGCAAGAGACCCAGTACTTC. Its protein product is CASSPGQQETQYF. Filled out from reference TRBV2 and TRBJ2-5, the complete variable domain reads EPEVTQTPSHQVTQMGQEVILRCVPISNHLYFYWYRQILGQKVEFLVSFYNNEISEKSEIFDDQFSVERPDGSNFTLKIRSTKLEDSAMYFCASSPGQQETQYFGPGTRLLVL.

This clonotype came up a few times. The chain has TRBV20-1 and TRBJ1-5; D not certain. The CDR3 has 16 residues. Trimming removed 3 bases from V and 0 bases from J, with 15 bases in between. Germline V gene data show CDR1 as DFQATT and CDR2 as SNEGSKA (reference sequence). Here the CDR3 DNA reads TGCAGTGCTAGCCCAAGACACCTTTATAGCAATCAGCCCCAGCATTTT. This codes for CSASPRHLYSNQPQHF.

This clonotype was seen only a few times. The V call is TRBV5-1, the J call TRBJ2-1; 8 bases agree with TRBD2. Germline trimming cut 0 bases from V and 9 bases from J; bases unmatched to any gene: 8. The CDR3 consists of 15 residues. Germline V gene data show CDR1 as SGHRS and CDR2 as YFSETQ. CDR3: CASSLGSSGGSEQFF. The CDR3 DNA follows: TGCGCCAGCAGCTTGGGGTCGAGCGGGGGCAGTGAGCAGTTCTTC.